Here is one T cell receptor (beta chain) with its context. The clone's antigen remains unknown. Within one base of it there is no much larger clone, and no base qualities were kept. Germline trimming: 3 bases from V, 7 bases from J; junction bases outside gene matches: 12. For CDR1 and CDR2, the germline V gene (reference sequence) lists SGHNT and YYREEE. From the cysteine up to the phenylalanine, the CDR3 has a length of 16 residues. Only CDR3 DNA remains: 48 bases, in frame from the first base. This specimen belongs to a study of long-term antiretroviral therapy in people with HIV (dated by TCRdb to the early 2020s). Broadly, across the study: The earliest samples were collected roughly a decade before the 2015 WHO recommendation for immediate ART, at a time when ART was usually postponed until CD4 counts fell. Among the 30 or so participants with HIV, about a dozen were female. A retrospective serial study tested whether changes in peripheral blood TRB repertoire composition and diversity were associated with ART initiation and durable HIV suppression. Test extractions of a monoclonal T-cell line alongside some 35 polyclonal samples showed no cross-contamination during QIAcube processing. The cohort contributed under 200 cryopreserved PBMC samples from about 31 adults with confirmed HIV infection, collected serially over a mean of around 6 years (range 1-12). The full study reports these points: Inferences about post-ART repertoire changes are limited because no data were available on ART adherence, viral resistance or therapy changes. ART initiation was associated with a significant increase in TRB diversity, but diversity stayed significantly below transplant donor controls even after long-term ART. Narrower CDR3 length ranges were observed in HIV repertoires than in controls, and an antigen-experienced repertoire with only a slight naive shift after ART was suggested by the network structure. The samples span the years 2004 to 2017, and the ART regimens used at that time may not be as effective as current regimens. Because pre-ART samples had limited cell numbers, unsorted PBMC were profiled rather than sorted CD4+ and CD8+ T cells. At every time point, the repertoire was dominated by expanded TRB clones first identified before ART initiation, although this dominance fluctuated and, in many PLHIV, declined after ART. Owing to limited PBMC availability, only the TCR beta chain was sequenced, without alpha chain pairing.

The immunoSEQ hsTCRB v3.0 assay was used at survey level resolution for TRB variable region sequencing. The targeted TRB sequencing depth was about 40,000-50,000 T-cell genomes per sample. TRB libraries were pooled and sequenced on an Illumina MiSeq using a v3 150-cycle kit. Per the original workflow: Repertoire analysis was run in R within a reproducible Nextflow workflow that covered QC, data transformation and analysis. LymphoSeq2, an R package for exploring AIRR-Seq data, was used to implement the custom analyses. A handful of samples that yielded fewer than 5000 total TRB sequences were excluded, so that under 200 HIV repertoires were analyzed. Among the approximately 190 retained HIV repertoires, under 65 were collected before ART initiation and roughly 130 after ART initiation. Each repertoire was downsampled to 5000 TRB nucleotide sequences, and summary statistics were averaged across 100 downsampling iterations. TRB sequences were retained for analysis only if CDR3 regions of at least seven amino acids were present. A Shannon entropy-derived clonality score and the Gini coefficient were used to measure diversity. In repertoire networks, the top 5000 CDR3 amino acid sequences were linked whenever an edit distance of one separated two sequences. Antigen specificity groups and MHC restriction were predicted for TRB CDR3 amino acid sequences with GLIPH2. Known CMV, EBV, HIV or tissue antigen associations were flagged by matching CDR3 amino acid sequences against VDJdb and McPAS-TCR. Pre-ART, post-ART and control groups were compared with Wilcoxon signed-rank tests and Holm-Bonferroni correction. TCRdb carries this immuneACCESS record with in-frame sequences only. Its versions omit some clonotypes, under half of them owing to an unresolved V gene in the studies checked, with the rest unexplained. V, J and clone size reflect that table, while D and trimming were determined from the DNA. Here the sample has 30,000 to 40,000 clones; around 80% occur a single time. The ten largest clones capture around 5% of the sample.

To be included, a participant needed at least one PBMC sample from before ART initiation plus at least two post-ART samples. Treatment was received in the United States of America by all participants with HIV. Before DNA extraction, cryopreserved samples containing about 0.9-11 million PBMC were thawed and washed. At the time of the earliest PBMC sample for each participant with HIV, ages ranged from about 20 to 54 years. Each participant contributed PBMC samples from 1-4 timepoints before ART initiation and 2-8 timepoints after ART initiation, with a median of 7 samples. Serial HIV viral load, CD4+ T-cell count, ART history and demographic data were obtained for every participant. Using a Qiagen kit on a QIAcube, genomic DNA was extracted from unsorted PBMC, with samples processed in batches of 12.

This sequence originates from a man younger than 30 with HIV. The V gene is TRBV5-4 and the J gene is TRBJ2-7; TRBD1 matches 11 bases in the middle. The sequences come from unsorted PBMCs, collected 1.5 years after starting antiretroviral therapy. The CDR3 reads CASSSPGQGDFREQYF. The sequence in DNA is TGTGCCAGCAGCTCCCCGGGACAGGGGGACTTTAGAGAGCAGTACTTC.